These T cell receptor beta chains were read from a single sample in a study of memory CD4+ T cells and cytomegalovirus serostatus. The repertoire was sequenced with immunoSEQ multiplex PCR; TCRdb's copy has only in-frame clones and lacks some. The sample has roughly 64,000 clones, roughly three quarters seen once. Sequencing input: memory CD4+ T cells from blood. These receptors were obtained from an adult in good health and CMV-seronegative. Both conserved end residues are part of each CDR3. Fields, in order: J gene, clone size, V gene, D gene, CDR3 protein, CDR3 DNA. D genes are given only for firm matches. The size of a clone is reported for some rows only, either as once, few or many, or as a class for expanded clones.

J gene: TRBJ1-1; clone size: NA; V gene: TRBV28; D gene: NA; CDR3 protein: CATSQGDRNTEAFF; CDR3 DNA: TGTGCCACCAGCCAGGGAGACCGGAACACTGAAGCTTTCTTT
J gene: TRBJ2-1; clone size: NA; V gene: TRBV6-5; D gene: TRBD2; CDR3 protein: CASRTRLAGVPEQFF; CDR3 DNA: TGTGCCAGCAGAACACGACTAGCGGGAGTCCCTGAGCAGTTCTTC
J gene: TRBJ2-2; clone size: NA; V gene: TRBV11-2; D gene: NA; CDR3 protein: CASSLSYPDTGELFF; CDR3 DNA: TGTGCCAGCAGCTTATCTTACCCCGACACCGGGGAGCTGTTTTTT
J gene: TRBJ2-2; clone size: NA; V gene: TRBV19; D gene: NA; CDR3 protein: CASRLAASLAPKANTGELFF; CDR3 DNA: TGTGCCAGTAGGCTCGCGGCTTCACTCGCACCCAAAGCGAACACCGGGGAGCTGTTTTTT
J gene: TRBJ2-3; clone size: NA; V gene: TRBV30; D gene: NA; CDR3 protein: CAWKGYPDTQYF; CDR3 DNA: TGTGCCTGGAAAGGTTACCCAGATACGCAGTATTTT
J gene: TRBJ2-1; clone size: NA; V gene: TRBV28; D gene: TRBD2; CDR3 protein: CASSPPGGSLPYNEQFF; CDR3 DNA: TGTGCCAGCAGTCCCCCGGGGGGGAGCCTGCCCTACAATGAGCAGTTCTTC
J gene: TRBJ2-5; clone size: NA; V gene: TRBV5-8; D gene: NA; CDR3 protein: CASSQWTGGTQYF; CDR3 DNA: TGTGCCAGCAGCCAATGGACCGGAGGGACCCAGTACTTC
J gene: TRBJ1-1; clone size: NA; V gene: TRBV28; D gene: NA; CDR3 protein: CASVKTGSPTTEAFF; CDR3 DNA: TGTGCCAGCGTTAAAACAGGGAGCCCGACGACTGAAGCTTTCTTT
J gene: TRBJ1-3; clone size: NA; V gene: TRBV5-1; D gene: NA; CDR3 protein: CASSLSGSGNTIYF; CDR3 DNA: TGCGCCAGCAGCTTGTCGGGCTCTGGAAACACCATATATTTT
J gene: TRBJ1-1; clone size: NA; V gene: TRBV19; D gene: TRBD1; CDR3 protein: CASSIDRGTEAFF; CDR3 DNA: TGTGCCAGTAGTATAGACAGGGGGACTGAAGCTTTCTTT
J gene: TRBJ1-3; clone size: NA; V gene: TRBV5-1; D gene: NA; CDR3 protein: CASSSGPTWLAGSGNTIYF; CDR3 DNA: TGCGCCAGCAGCAGTGGTCCGACATGGCTAGCTGGATCTGGAAACACCATATATTTT
J gene: TRBJ2-1; clone size: NA; V gene: TRBV11-2; D gene: NA; CDR3 protein: CASSFRSGWDEQFF; CDR3 DNA: TGTGCCAGCAGCTTTCGTTCGGGTTGGGATGAGCAGTTCTTC
J gene: TRBJ2-5; clone size: NA; V gene: TRBV5-1; D gene: NA; CDR3 protein: CASSLGTSQETQYF; CDR3 DNA: TGCGCCAGCAGCTTGGGGACATCGCAAGAGACCCAGTACTTC
J gene: TRBJ2-7; clone size: once; V gene: TRBV5-4; D gene: NA; CDR3 protein: CASKRNTAYEQYF; CDR3 DNA: TGTGCCAGCAAACGGAACACGGCCTACGAGCAGTACTTC
J gene: TRBJ2-2; clone size: NA; V gene: TRBV5-1; D gene: TRBD2; CDR3 protein: CASSLARTSGFFGELFF; CDR3 DNA: TGCGCCAGCAGCTTGGCTAGGACTAGCGGCTTCTTCGGGGAGCTGTTTTTT
J gene: TRBJ1-5; clone size: NA; V gene: TRBV9; D gene: NA; CDR3 protein: CASSPPGLDQPQHF; CDR3 DNA: TGTGCCAGCAGCCCTCCAGGCCTCGATCAGCCCCAGCATTTT
J gene: TRBJ2-7; clone size: NA; V gene: TRBV30; D gene: NA; CDR3 protein: CAWSGTVPPYEQYF; CDR3 DNA: TGTGCCTGGAGTGGGACAGTCCCCCCCTACGAGCAGTACTTC
J gene: TRBJ1-2; clone size: NA; V gene: TRBV29-1; D gene: NA; CDR3 protein: CSVESRAGSYGYTF; CDR3 DNA: TGCAGCGTTGAATCTAGGGCAGGAAGCTATGGCTACACCTTC
J gene: TRBJ2-3; clone size: few; V gene: TRBV5-8; D gene: NA; CDR3 protein: CASSLGRASTDTQYF; CDR3 DNA: TGTGCCAGCAGCTTGGGGAGAGCTAGCACAGATACGCAGTATTTT
J gene: TRBJ1-2; clone size: NA; V gene: TRBV27; D gene: NA; CDR3 protein: CASKVPGEGYGYTF; CDR3 DNA: TGTGCCAGCAAGGTTCCGGGGGAGGGCTATGGCTACACCTTC
J gene: TRBJ2-4; clone size: NA; V gene: TRBV6-1; D gene: NA; CDR3 protein: CASSEARAGMGVAKNIQYF; CDR3 DNA: TGTGCCAGCAGTGAAGCGCGGGCAGGGATGGGGGTAGCCAAAAACATTCAGTACTTC
J gene: TRBJ2-6; clone size: NA; V gene: TRBV30; D gene: TRBD1; CDR3 protein: CAWSVWDRVSGANVLTF; CDR3 DNA: TGTGCCTGGAGTGTTTGGGACAGAGTCTCTGGGGCCAACGTCCTGACTTTC
J gene: TRBJ1-3; clone size: NA; V gene: TRBV28; D gene: NA; CDR3 protein: CASSFPYSGNTIYF; CDR3 DNA: TGTGCCAGCAGTTTTCCGTACTCTGGAAACACCATATATTTT
J gene: TRBJ1-2; clone size: NA; V gene: TRBV7-8; D gene: NA; CDR3 protein: CASSPRAPAYGYTF; CDR3 DNA: TGTGCCAGCAGCCCCAGGGCCCCGGCCTATGGCTACACCTTC
J gene: TRBJ1-2; clone size: NA; V gene: TRBV4-1; D gene: NA; CDR3 protein: CASSPSPATGSLNYGYTF; CDR3 DNA: TGCGCCAGCAGCCCCTCTCCCGCGACGGGGTCTCTTAACTATGGCTACACCTTC
J gene: TRBJ2-1; clone size: NA; V gene: TRBV7-2; D gene: NA; CDR3 protein: CASRAGYNEQFF; CDR3 DNA: TGTGCCAGCAGAGCAGGGTACAATGAGCAGTTCTTC
J gene: TRBJ2-3; clone size: NA; V gene: TRBV7-9; D gene: NA; CDR3 protein: CASSPGTVDTQYF; CDR3 DNA: TGTGCCAGCAGCCCAGGGACGGTAGATACGCAGTATTTT
J gene: TRBJ1-4; clone size: NA; V gene: TRBV19; D gene: NA; CDR3 protein: CASSIGGGGTNEKLFF; CDR3 DNA: TGTGCCAGTAGTATAGGTGGCGGAGGGACTAATGAAAAACTGTTTTTT
J gene: TRBJ1-6; clone size: NA; V gene: TRBV7-8; D gene: NA; CDR3 protein: CASSSNSYNSPLHF; CDR3 DNA: TGTGCCAGCAGCTCAAACTCCTATAATTCACCCCTCCACTTT
J gene: TRBJ1-1; clone size: NA; V gene: TRBV18; D gene: NA; CDR3 protein: CASSVSKGMNTEAFF; CDR3 DNA: TGTGCCAGCTCTGTATCGAAGGGGATGAACACTGAAGCTTTCTTT
J gene: TRBJ2-2; clone size: once; V gene: TRBV7-2; D gene: NA; CDR3 protein: CASSLLSTGELFF; CDR3 DNA: TGTGCCAGCAGCTTGCTTTCCACCGGGGAGCTGTTTTTT
J gene: TRBJ1-1; clone size: NA; V gene: TRBV5-1; D gene: NA; CDR3 protein: CASRPGQLNTEAFF; CDR3 DNA: TGCGCCAGCAGGCCTGGACAGCTGAACACTGAAGCTTTCTTT
J gene: TRBJ1-2; clone size: NA; V gene: TRBV5-1; D gene: NA; CDR3 protein: CASSLEYSSYGYTF; CDR3 DNA: TGCGCCAGCAGCTTGGAGTACAGCTCTTATGGCTACACCTTC
J gene: TRBJ2-3; clone size: NA; V gene: TRBV5-1; D gene: NA; CDR3 protein: CASSSPDLATQYF; CDR3 DNA: TGCGCCAGCAGCTCCCCAGACTTAGCTACGCAGTATTTT
J gene: TRBJ1-2; clone size: NA; V gene: TRBV10-3; D gene: NA; CDR3 protein: CAISGSNYGYTF; CDR3 DNA: TGTGCCATCAGTGGTTCTAACTATGGCTACACCTTC
J gene: TRBJ2-2; clone size: NA; V gene: TRBV29-1; D gene: NA; CDR3 protein: CSVRQGGTGELFF; CDR3 DNA: TGCAGCGTTCGACAGGGAGGAACCGGGGAGCTGTTTTTT
J gene: TRBJ2-7; clone size: medium-sized; V gene: TRBV10-1; D gene: TRBD1; CDR3 protein: CASSSGTGGNYEQYF; CDR3 DNA: TGCGCCAGCAGTTCCGGGACAGGGGGTAACTACGAGCAGTACTTC
J gene: TRBJ2-3; clone size: NA; V gene: TRBV10-3; D gene: TRBD2; CDR3 protein: CAISDISPPSGSTDTQYF; CDR3 DNA: TGTGCCATCAGTGACATCAGTCCCCCTAGCGGAAGCACAGATACGCAGTATTTT
J gene: TRBJ1-2; clone size: NA; V gene: TRBV4-1; D gene: TRBD1; CDR3 protein: CASSQEQGAYGYTF; CDR3 DNA: TGCGCCAGCAGCCAAGAACAGGGGGCCTATGGCTACACCTTC
J gene: TRBJ2-1; clone size: once; V gene: TRBV18; D gene: NA; CDR3 protein: CASSVRQGDEQFF; CDR3 DNA: TGTGCCAGCTCAGTACGTCAAGGGGATGAGCAGTTCTTC
J gene: TRBJ1-3; clone size: NA; V gene: TRBV11-3; D gene: NA; CDR3 protein: CASSLGTAGNTIYF; CDR3 DNA: TGTGCCAGCAGCTTAGGGACGGCTGGAAACACCATATATTTT
J gene: TRBJ2-3; clone size: NA; V gene: TRBV18; D gene: NA; CDR3 protein: CASSPPGLPGTDTQYF; CDR3 DNA: TGTGCCAGCTCACCACCGGGCCTCCCTGGCACAGATACGCAGTATTTT
J gene: TRBJ2-5; clone size: NA; V gene: TRBV29-1; D gene: NA; CDR3 protein: CSSGFTGGAQYF; CDR3 DNA: TGCAGCTCCGGCTTTACCGGGGGAGCCCAGTACTTC
J gene: TRBJ2-7; clone size: NA; V gene: TRBV5-1; D gene: NA; CDR3 protein: CASSRPGTPYEQYF; CDR3 DNA: TGCGCCAGCAGCAGACCCGGGACCCCCTACGAGCAGTACTTC
J gene: TRBJ2-2; clone size: NA; V gene: TRBV30; D gene: NA; CDR3 protein: CAWSINTGELFF; CDR3 DNA: TGTGCCTGGAGTATCAACACCGGGGAGCTGTTTTTT
J gene: TRBJ1-1; clone size: few; V gene: TRBV5-1; D gene: NA; CDR3 protein: CASSADTEAFF; CDR3 DNA: TGCGCCAGCAGCGCCGACACTGAAGCTTTCTTT
J gene: TRBJ2-1; clone size: once; V gene: TRBV28; D gene: TRBD1; CDR3 protein: CASSLGPWDRGNQFF; CDR3 DNA: TGTGCCAGCAGTTTAGGGCCCTGGGACAGAGGGAACCAGTTCTTC
J gene: TRBJ2-1; clone size: NA; V gene: TRBV11-3; D gene: TRBD2; CDR3 protein: CASSLGVLAGVDEQFF; CDR3 DNA: TGTGCCAGCAGCTTAGGAGTCCTAGCGGGAGTAGATGAGCAGTTCTTC
J gene: TRBJ2-7; clone size: NA; V gene: TRBV5-4; D gene: TRBD2; CDR3 protein: CASSLDLAGAYEQYF; CDR3 DNA: TGTGCCAGCAGCTTGGACCTAGCGGGGGCCTACGAGCAGTACTTC
J gene: TRBJ2-1; clone size: NA; V gene: TRBV6-5; D gene: TRBD2; CDR3 protein: CASGAGAGNEQFF; CDR3 DNA: TGTGCCAGCGGAGCGGGGGCGGGGAATGAGCAGTTCTTC
J gene: TRBJ2-6; clone size: NA; V gene: TRBV5-4; D gene: NA; CDR3 protein: CASSRGARLHSGANVLTF; CDR3 DNA: TGTGCCAGCAGCCGGGGGGCGAGACTGCACTCTGGGGCCAACGTCCTGACTTTC
J gene: TRBJ2-2; clone size: NA; V gene: TRBV10-3; D gene: NA; CDR3 protein: CAISGTTFTGELFF; CDR3 DNA: TGTGCCATCAGTGGGACTACCTTCACCGGGGAGCTGTTTTTT
J gene: TRBJ2-2; clone size: NA; V gene: TRBV6-5; D gene: NA; CDR3 protein: CASSYGGMNTGELFF; CDR3 DNA: TGTGCCAGCAGTTACGGGGGGATGAACACCGGGGAGCTGTTTTTT
J gene: TRBJ1-5; clone size: NA; V gene: TRBV5-4; D gene: NA; CDR3 protein: CASSSDPNQPQHF; CDR3 DNA: TGTGCCAGCAGCTCCGACCCCAATCAGCCCCAGCATTTT
J gene: TRBJ2-5; clone size: NA; V gene: TRBV2; D gene: NA; CDR3 protein: CASSKGGETQYF; CDR3 DNA: TGTGCCAGCAGTAAAGGGGGTGAGACCCAGTACTTC
J gene: TRBJ1-4; clone size: NA; V gene: TRBV7-9; D gene: TRBD1; CDR3 protein: CASSRQGSEKLFF; CDR3 DNA: TGTGCCAGCAGCCGACAGGGGAGCGAAAAACTGTTTTTT
J gene: TRBJ1-2; clone size: NA; V gene: TRBV28; D gene: NA; CDR3 protein: CASSPAVLTNYGYTF; CDR3 DNA: TGTGCCAGCAGCCCAGCCGTGTTGACTAACTATGGCTACACCTTC
J gene: TRBJ1-5; clone size: NA; V gene: TRBV19; D gene: TRBD1; CDR3 protein: CASSPPRTGKNYQPQHF; CDR3 DNA: TGTGCCAGTAGTCCTCCCCGGACAGGGAAGAACTATCAGCCCCAGCATTTT
J gene: TRBJ2-1; clone size: NA; V gene: TRBV2; D gene: TRBD2; CDR3 protein: CASIEGTSGRGKQFF; CDR3 DNA: TGTGCCAGCATCGAGGGGACTAGCGGGAGGGGAAAGCAGTTCTTC
J gene: TRBJ1-2; clone size: NA; V gene: TRBV10-1; D gene: NA; CDR3 protein: CASSDSLSYGYTF; CDR3 DNA: TGCGCCAGCAGTGACAGCCTCTCCTATGGCTACACCTTC